The entry below gives a single T cell receptor beta chain sequence along with its context. This record comes from a study of blood T cell repertoires in COVID-19. Sequencing was performed with immunoSEQ multiplex PCR; in TCRdb, only in-frame clones are kept and a portion is missing. The sample has around 190,000 clones; 80% to 90% are singletons. V gave up 0 bases and J gave up 9 bases; unmatched junction bases: 5. CDR1 and CDR2 from the germline V gene are GTSNPN and SVGIG (reference sequence). The CDR3 runs 13 residues. Sequenced input: peripheral blood. This clonotype was sampled from a woman older than 75 with acute or convalescent COVID-19. The chain links TRBV30 to TRBJ2-7; 10 bases agree with TRBD2. The DNA for the CDR3 is TGTGCCTGGAGTGTAGCGGGAGGGCCAGGGCAGTACTTC. It encodes CAWSVAGGPGQYF.